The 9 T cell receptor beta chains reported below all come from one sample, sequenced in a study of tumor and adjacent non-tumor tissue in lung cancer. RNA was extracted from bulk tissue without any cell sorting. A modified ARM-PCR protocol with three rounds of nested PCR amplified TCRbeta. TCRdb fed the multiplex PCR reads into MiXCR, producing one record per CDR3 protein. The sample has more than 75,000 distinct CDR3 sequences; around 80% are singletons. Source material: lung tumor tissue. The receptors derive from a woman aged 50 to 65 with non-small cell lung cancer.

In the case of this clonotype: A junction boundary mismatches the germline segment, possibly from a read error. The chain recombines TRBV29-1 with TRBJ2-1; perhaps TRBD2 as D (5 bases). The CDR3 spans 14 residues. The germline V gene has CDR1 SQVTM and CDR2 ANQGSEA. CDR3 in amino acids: CSVGEWSSYNEQFF. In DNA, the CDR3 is TGTAGCGTGGGAGAGTGGAGCTCCTACAATGAGCAGTTCTTC.

The CDR3 protein is CSVRRIGLVSRAELGSPLHF. CDR3 bases: TGCAGTGTTCGACGGATTGGGCTCGTGTCTCGGGCGGAGCTGGGATCACCCCTCCACTTT. V usage is TRBV20-1 and J usage is TRBJ1-6; the D is unclear. This CDR3 has 20 amino acids. The germline V and J ends were trimmed by 7 bases and 10 bases, with 38 bases remaining between them. Germline V lookup: CDR1 DFQATT, CDR2 SNEGSKA (reference sequence).

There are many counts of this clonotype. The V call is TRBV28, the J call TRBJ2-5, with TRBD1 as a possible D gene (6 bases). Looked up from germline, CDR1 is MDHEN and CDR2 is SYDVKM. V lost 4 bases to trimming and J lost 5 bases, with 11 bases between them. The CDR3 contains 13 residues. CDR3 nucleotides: TGTGCCAGCAGTTCCTGGGACAAGGAGACCCAGTACTTC. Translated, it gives CASSSWDKETQYF.

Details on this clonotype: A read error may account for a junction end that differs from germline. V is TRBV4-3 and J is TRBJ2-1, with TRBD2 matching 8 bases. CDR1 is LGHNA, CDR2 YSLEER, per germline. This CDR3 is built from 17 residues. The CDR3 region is CVSSQEEAGEPYNEQLF. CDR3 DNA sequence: TGCGTCAGCAGCCAAGAAGAAGCGGGAGAGCCCTACAATGAGCAGCTCTTC.

CDR3 region: CSARDLSTSTDTQYF. CDR3 bases: TGCAGTGCTAGAGATTTGAGCACTAGCACAGATACGCAGTATTTT. This rearrangement joins TRBV20-1 to TRBJ2-3, with no clear D. V was shortened by 0 bases and J by 0 bases, with 10 bases between the two germline ends. The CDR3 extends over 15 amino acids. Germline V gene lookup returns CDR1 DFQATT and CDR2 SNEGSKA (reference sequence).

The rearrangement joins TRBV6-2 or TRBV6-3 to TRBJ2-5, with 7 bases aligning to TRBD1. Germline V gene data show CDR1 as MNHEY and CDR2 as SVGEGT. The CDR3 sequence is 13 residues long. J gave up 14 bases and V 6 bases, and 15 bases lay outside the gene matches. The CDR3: CASRNRGLETKYF. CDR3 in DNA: TGTGCCAGCAGGAACAGGGGTTTGGAGACCAAATACTTC.

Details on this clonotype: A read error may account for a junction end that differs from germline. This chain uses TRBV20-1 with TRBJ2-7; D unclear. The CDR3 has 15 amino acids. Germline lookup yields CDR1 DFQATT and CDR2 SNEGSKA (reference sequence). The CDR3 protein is CGARGLLDASLEQYF. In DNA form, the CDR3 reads TGCGGTGCTAGAGGTCTCCTGGACGCCTCCCTCGAGCAGTACTTC.

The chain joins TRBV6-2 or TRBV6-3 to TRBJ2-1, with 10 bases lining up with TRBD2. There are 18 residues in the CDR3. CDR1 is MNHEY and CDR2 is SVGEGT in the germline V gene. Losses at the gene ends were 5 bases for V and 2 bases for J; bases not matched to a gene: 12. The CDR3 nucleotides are TGTGCCAGCAGTCACGTAAGTGCTAGCGGGAGTACCTACAATGAGCAGTTCTTC. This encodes CASSHVSASGSTYNEQFF.

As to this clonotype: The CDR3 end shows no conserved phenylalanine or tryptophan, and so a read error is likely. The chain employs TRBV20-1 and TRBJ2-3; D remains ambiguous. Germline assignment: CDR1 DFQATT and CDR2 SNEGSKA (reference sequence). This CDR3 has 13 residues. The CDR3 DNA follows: TGCAATGAAGATAACCCTAGCACAGATACGCAGTATTAT. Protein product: CNEDNPSTDTQYY.